This T cell receptor beta chain was captured by sequencing in a study of CD4 T cells in relation to SARS-CoV-2 and coronaviruses. Of note for this clone: The target antigen is unknown.

Germline V lookup: CDR1 SGHRS, CDR2 YFSETQ. Trimming removed 0 bases from V and 3 bases from J, with 10 bases in between. The CDR3 runs 14 residues. Points from the study as a whole: Crossreactivity was assessed only for spike protein, not other viral proteins. The assay detects memory recall responses, not culture-primed primary responses.

Unexposed donor CD4+ T cells date from about 2011-2018, before the COVID-19 pandemic. Clones were sequenced by immunoSEQ multiplex PCR, and TCRdb holds only the in-frame ones, with some missing. The sample shows roughly 68,000 clones, 93% of them seen only once. The specimen sequenced was naive CD4+ T cells from PBMCs. Described subset: naive CD4+ T cells isolated by negative enrichment. This receptor was identified in a human donor in good health. This chain uses TRBV5-1 with TRBJ2-7; possibly TRBD2 for D (5 bases). For the CDR3, the DNA is TGCGCCAGCAGCTTGGTGGCTGGGAGCTACGAGCAGTACTTC. Translation gives CASSLVAGSYEQYF.